One and the same sample provided the 19 T cell receptor beta chains below, sequenced in a study of vaccination effects on CD4 cells after COVID-19. These receptors' targets are unknown. The ViraFEST assay expanded antigen-specific CD4+ T cells with viral peptide pools before sequencing. CD4+ T cell isolation took place after 10 days of culture. The person had a PCR-confirmed SARS-CoV-2 infection during March to December 2020. Profiling relied on immunoSEQ multiplex PCR, and the TCRdb table lists in-frame clones only, not all of them. The sample has around 26,000 clones, approximately 80% seen once; the top ten hold 15% to 20%. The sequencing here drew on CD4+ T cells from PBMCs cultured with HCoV-NL63 spike peptides, taken before COVID-19 vaccination. The receptors originated from a human donor who had a prior SARS-CoV-2 infection.

J is TRBJ2-1 and V is TRBV4-3; tentative D call: TRBD1 (5 bases). The CDR3 is made up of 14 amino acids. The germline V and J ends were trimmed by 0 bases and 9 bases, with 12 bases remaining between them. Germline loops: CDR1 LGHNA, CDR2 YSLEER. CDR3 sequence: CASSQDTGGLEQFF. CDR3 DNA: TGCGCCAGCAGCCAAGATACAGGTGGGCTTGAGCAGTTCTTC.

This clone was found once. The gene calls are TRBV5-1 and TRBJ2-1; D unresolved. V lost 0 bases and J lost 2, with 9 bases in between. This CDR3 has 15 residues. The germline CDR1 and CDR2 sequences are SGHRS and YFSETQ. The CDR3 nucleotides read TGCGCCAGCAGCTTGGATAGCTTCGCCTACAATGAGCAGTTCTTC. Protein sequence: CASSLDSFAYNEQFF.

The chain couples TRBV18 to TRBJ1-2; a weak D match, TRBD1 (5 bases). V was clipped by 6 bases and J by 3 bases, with 17 bases between them. The CDR3 runs 15 residues. CDR1 is KGHSH, CDR2 LQKENI, per germline. CDR3 region: CASSPLGGRDYGYTF. The DNA for the CDR3 is TGTGCCAGCTCTCCCCTCGGAGGCAGGGACTATGGCTACACCTTC.

J is TRBJ2-1 and V is TRBV24-1; no firm D call. Germline V gene sequence: CDR1 KGHDR, CDR2 SFDVKD. Trimming removed 4 bases at V and 7 bases at J, with 19 bases between. The length of the CDR3 is 16 residues. CDR3 nucleotides: TGTGCCACCAGTGACCACACCCAAATCTCAAAAAATGAGCAGTTCTTC. This gives the protein CATSDHTQISKNEQFF.

This clone appeared a few times. CDR3 bases: TGTGCCAGCAGCCAAACAGGGCTCTCCTACAATGAGCAGTTCTTC. Protein sequence: CASSQTGLSYNEQFF. The chain has TRBV3-1 (or the pseudogene TRBV3-2) and TRBJ2-1, with D possibly being TRBD1 (6 bases). V was shortened by 2 bases and J by 0 bases, with 8 bases between the two germline ends. Germline CDR1 reads LGHDT; CDR2 reads YNNKEL (reference sequence). This CDR3 is built from 15 residues.

This sequence joins TRBV10-3 and TRBJ1-2; D unresolved. Deletions cut 4 bases from V and 4 bases from J, with 10 bases between. The CDR3 length is 13 residues. CDR1 and CDR2 (germline): ENHRY, SYGVKD. CDR3 sequence: CAISGRMGYGYTF. CDR3 DNA sequence: TGTGCCATCAGTGGTCGGATGGGCTATGGCTACACCTTC.

The rearrangement links TRBV7-2 to TRBJ2-7; 8 positions match TRBD2. V dropped 5 bases and J dropped 0; count of bases not matched to a gene: 9. This CDR3 region has 16 residues. Germline V CDR1 and CDR2: SGHTA, FQGNSA. CDR3 coding DNA: TGTGCCAGCAGCCGGGGGAGCGGGGGAAGCTCCTACGAGCAGTACTTC. It translates to CASSRGSGGSSYEQYF.

The chain uses TRBV4-1 and TRBJ2-7, with D perhaps TRBD1 or TRBD2 (5 bases each). The CDR3 totals 16 residues. Deletions cut 1 base from V and 5 bases from J, with 18 bases between. Germline assignment: CDR1 MGHRA and CDR2 YSYEKL. Written as DNA, the CDR3 is TGCGCCAGCAGCCAAGGTTTACTAGGCCGGGGCCACGAGCAGTACTTC. It is translated as CASSQGLLGRGHEQYF.

The chain combines TRBV10-3 with TRBJ2-5; 10 bases agree with TRBD1. CDR1 ENHRY and CDR2 SYGVKD come from the germline V gene. Unmatched junction bases numbered 4, after V lost 3 bases and J lost 3 bases. This CDR3 has 15 amino acids. The CDR3: CAISDFGTGEETQYF. CDR3 sequence (DNA): TGTGCCATCAGTGATTTTGGGACAGGGGAAGAGACCCAGTACTTC.

V is TRBV10-3 and J is TRBJ1-5, with D unclear. The CDR3 is made up of 13 amino acids. Germline CDR1 reads ENHRY; CDR2 reads SYGVKD. The V end was cut by 4 bases, the J end by 3 bases, with 7 bases between. CDR3 in DNA: TGTGCCATCAGTGGACAACTCAATCAGCCCCAGCATTTT. This encodes CAISGQLNQPQHF.

This clone was counted a single time. CDR3 bases: TGTGCCAGCTCCGGGTGGGGTCTAGCTCAAGATACGCAGTATTTT. It codes for CASSGWGLAQDTQYF. The gene calls are TRBV18 and TRBJ2-3; weak D call: TRBD2 (5 bases). This CDR3 has 15 amino acids. From germline, CDR1 is KGHSH and CDR2 LQKENI. V shed 6 bases and J shed 5 bases, with 18 bases lying between them.

This clone was observed a single time. V is TRBV18 and J is TRBJ1-2; D not resolved. The CDR3 runs to 14 residues. CDR1 is KGHSH and CDR2 is LQKENI in the germline V gene. V was pared by 2 bases and J by 1 base, with 8 bases between. CDR3 nucleotides: TGTGCCAGCTCACCAATTGTCAGTAACTATGGCTACACCTTC. It encodes CASSPIVSNYGYTF.

The J gene is TRBJ2-7, the V gene TRBV6-5; 8 nucleotides align to TRBD1. V gave up 2 bases and J gave up 2 bases; unmatched junction bases: 8. This CDR3 region has 16 residues. Germline CDR1 is MNHEY and CDR2 is SVGAGI. CDR3 DNA sequence: TGTGCCAGCAGTTACCGACCGACAGGGGCGACCTACGAGCAGTACTTC. Protein sequence: CASSYRPTGATYEQYF.

The chain uses TRBV3-1 (or the pseudogene TRBV3-2) and TRBJ2-2; the D is unclear. Per the germline V gene, CDR1 is LGHDT and CDR2 is YNNKEL (reference sequence). The ends were cut back, 1 base at V and 3 bases at J, with 6 bases in the middle. The CDR3 contains 14 residues. The CDR3 loop reads CASSQGVYTGELFF. CDR3 in DNA: TGTGCCAGCAGCCAAGGGGTATACACCGGGGAGCTGTTTTTT.

V gene TRBV5-6 combines with J gene TRBJ2-7; TRBD2 agrees at 7 bases. This CDR3 region has 13 residues. Germline V gene sequence: CDR1 SGHDT, CDR2 YYEEEE. V was clipped by 4 bases and J by 4 bases; unmatched bases: 5. The CDR3 loop reads CASSRDYRYEQYF. As DNA, the CDR3 is TGTGCCAGCAGCCGGGACTACCGGTACGAGCAGTACTTC.

V usage is TRBV18 and J usage is TRBJ2-3; 7 positions agree with TRBD1. V lost 3 bases, J lost 7 bases, and 7 bases stayed unmatched. Per the germline V gene, CDR1 is KGHSH and CDR2 is LQKENI. The CDR3 runs to 14 residues. DNA of the CDR3: TGTGCCAGCTCACCGGAGACAGGGACAAATACGCAGTATTTT. It codes for CASSPETGTNTQYF.

The rearrangement links TRBV7-2 to TRBJ2-1; tentatively, D is TRBD1 or TRBD2 (5 bases each). The CDR3 totals 15 residues. The germline V gene encodes CDR1 SGHTA and CDR2 FQGNSA. Trimming cost V 5 bases and J 10 bases, with 21 bases left between them. The CDR3 is CASSGSGTRIQEQFF. CDR3 DNA sequence: TGTGCCAGCAGCGGCTCCGGGACGCGTATTCAGGAGCAGTTCTTC.

This chain connects TRBV11-3 to TRBJ2-2; 7 nucleotides match TRBD2. Germline trimming cut 5 bases from V and 2 bases from J; bases unmatched to any gene: 5. CDR3 length: 15 residues. Germline CDR1 reads SGHNT; CDR2 reads YENEEA. CDR3 nucleotide sequence: TGTGCCAGCAGCCCTCGGGGGGTAAACACCGGGGAGCTGTTTTTT. Translating it yields CASSPRGVNTGELFF.

The chain combines TRBV7-9 with TRBJ2-7; 12 positions agree with TRBD1. Looked up from germline, CDR1 is SEHNR and CDR2 is FQNEAQ (reference sequence). The J segment lost 7 bases and the V segment lost 4 bases, leaving 8 bases of the junction unmatched. This CDR3 comprises 15 residues. This chain's CDR3 is CASSSGTGGGREQYF. The CDR3 DNA follows: TGTGCCAGCAGCTCCGGGACAGGGGGCGGAAGGGAGCAGTACTTC.